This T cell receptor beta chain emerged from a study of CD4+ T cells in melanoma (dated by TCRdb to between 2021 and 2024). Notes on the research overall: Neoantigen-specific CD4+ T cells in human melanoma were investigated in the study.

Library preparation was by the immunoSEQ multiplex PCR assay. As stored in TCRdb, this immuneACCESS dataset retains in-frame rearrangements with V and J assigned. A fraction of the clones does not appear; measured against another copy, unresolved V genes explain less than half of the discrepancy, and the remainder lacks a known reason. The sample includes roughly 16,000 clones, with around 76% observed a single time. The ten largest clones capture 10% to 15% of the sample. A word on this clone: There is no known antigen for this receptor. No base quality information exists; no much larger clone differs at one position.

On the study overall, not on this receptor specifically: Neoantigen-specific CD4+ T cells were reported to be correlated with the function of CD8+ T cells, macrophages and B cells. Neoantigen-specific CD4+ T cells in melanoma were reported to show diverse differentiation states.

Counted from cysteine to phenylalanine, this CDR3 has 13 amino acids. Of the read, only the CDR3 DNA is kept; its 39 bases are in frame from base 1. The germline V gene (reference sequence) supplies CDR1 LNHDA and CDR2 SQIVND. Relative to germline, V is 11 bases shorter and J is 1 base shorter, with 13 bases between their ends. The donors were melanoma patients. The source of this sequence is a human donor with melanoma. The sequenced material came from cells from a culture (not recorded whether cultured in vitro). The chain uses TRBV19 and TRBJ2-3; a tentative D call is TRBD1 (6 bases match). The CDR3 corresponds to CAARPGGTDTQYF. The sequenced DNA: TGTGCCGCCCGGCCAGGGGGCACAGATACGCAGTATTTT.